This T cell receptor beta chain derives from a study of T-cell reconstitution after alpha-beta-depleted transplantation in children (dated by TCRdb to 2016 to 2017). Study-level background: The study quantitatively tracked T-cell immune reconstitution after TCRalphabeta/CD19-depleted allogeneic hematopoietic cell transplantation in children using TCR repertoire profiling.

CDR1 and CDR2, per the germline V gene (reference sequence), are DFQATT and SNEGSKA. V lost 2 bases and J lost 6 bases, and the count of bases not matched to a germline gene is 7. The CDR3, cysteine through phenylalanine, is 14 amino acids long. Of the read, only the CDR3 DNA is kept; its 42 bases are in frame from base 1. Library preparation used PCR. Reads for this sample came from an Illumina HiSeq 2500. To normalize quantification of the TCRbeta repertoire, the TCR libraries were built with molecular barcoding that relied on unique molecular identifiers. The public reads were quality trimmed at Q25 with fastp and then assembled into clones with MiXCR by TCRdb, keeping productive beta chains. Here each entry gathers all rows of one CDR3 protein and keeps the most common genes and DNA. Present in this sample are more than 550,000 distinct CDR3 sequences, 10% of which were seen just once. About 4.2% of the sample goes to the ten largest clones.

This clonotype appeared many times. Its antigen target is currently unknown. The sample holds no much larger clone one base away, and base qualities are not on file. The sequence joins TRBV20-1 to TRBJ2-7, with 10 bases aligning to TRBD1. Sequenced material: PBMCs from the stem cell graft donor, taken from the stem cell graft. This clonotype originated in a human donor who donated a stem cell graft to a child with acute myeloid leukemia. The CDR3 in this case is CSARWDRGPLEQYF. In nucleotides, the sequence is TGCAGTGCTAGATGGGACAGGGGACCTCTCGAGCAGTACTTC.